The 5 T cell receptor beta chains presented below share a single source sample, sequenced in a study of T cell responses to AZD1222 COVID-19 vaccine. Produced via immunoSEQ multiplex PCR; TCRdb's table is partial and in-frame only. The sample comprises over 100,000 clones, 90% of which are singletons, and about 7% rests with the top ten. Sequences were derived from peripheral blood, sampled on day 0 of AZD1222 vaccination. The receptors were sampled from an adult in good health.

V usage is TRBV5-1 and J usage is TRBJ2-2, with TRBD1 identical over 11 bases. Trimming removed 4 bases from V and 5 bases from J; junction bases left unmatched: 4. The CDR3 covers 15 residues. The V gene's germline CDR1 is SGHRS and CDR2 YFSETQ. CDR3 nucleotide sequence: TGCGCCAGCAGCCCCGGACAGGGGGCAACCGGGGAGCTGTTTTTT. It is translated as CASSPGQGATGELFF.

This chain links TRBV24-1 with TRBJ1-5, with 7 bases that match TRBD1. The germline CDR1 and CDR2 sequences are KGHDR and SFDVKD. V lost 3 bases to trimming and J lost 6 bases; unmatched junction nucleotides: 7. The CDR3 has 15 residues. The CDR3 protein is CATSDATGSSQPQHF. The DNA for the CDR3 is TGTGCCACCAGTGATGCGACAGGGTCTAGTCAGCCCCAGCATTTT.

The CDR3 DNA follows: TGTGCCAGCAGTTTATGGGTGAACACTGAAGCTTTCTTT. This encodes CASSLWVNTEAFF. The chain is built from TRBV12-3 or TRBV12-4 and TRBJ1-1; D is unclear. The CDR3 totals 13 residues. V gave up 2 bases and J gave up 0 bases, with 4 bases separating them.

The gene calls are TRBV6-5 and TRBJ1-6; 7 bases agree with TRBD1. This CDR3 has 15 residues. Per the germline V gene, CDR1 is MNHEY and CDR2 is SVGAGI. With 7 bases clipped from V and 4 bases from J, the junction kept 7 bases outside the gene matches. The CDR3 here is CASTVGQQYNSPLHF. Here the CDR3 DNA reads TGTGCCAGCACCGTGGGACAGCAATATAATTCACCCCTCCACTTT.

CDR3 sequence: CASSSTGETNEKLFF. The CDR3, as DNA: TGTGCCAGCAGTTCGACAGGGGAGACTAATGAAAAACTGTTTTTT. J is TRBJ1-4 and V is TRBV6-2 or TRBV6-3; 8 bases fit TRBD1. This CDR3 is 15 amino acids long. Germline V lookup: CDR1 MNHEY, CDR2 SVGEGT. V was clipped by 4 bases and J by 2 bases; unmatched bases: 3.